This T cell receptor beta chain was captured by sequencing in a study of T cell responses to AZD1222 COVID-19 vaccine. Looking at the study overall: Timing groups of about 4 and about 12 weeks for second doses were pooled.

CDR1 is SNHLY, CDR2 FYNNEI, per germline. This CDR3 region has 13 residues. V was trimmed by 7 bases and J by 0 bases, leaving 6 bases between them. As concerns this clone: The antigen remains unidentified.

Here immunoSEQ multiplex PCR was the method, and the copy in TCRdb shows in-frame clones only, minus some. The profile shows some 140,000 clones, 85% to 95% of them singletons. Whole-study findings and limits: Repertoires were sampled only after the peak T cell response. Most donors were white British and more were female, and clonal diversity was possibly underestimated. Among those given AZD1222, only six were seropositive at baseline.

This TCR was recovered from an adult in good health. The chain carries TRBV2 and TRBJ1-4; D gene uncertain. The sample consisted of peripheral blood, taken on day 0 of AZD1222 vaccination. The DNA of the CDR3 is TGTGCCAGCATCCCGGCAACTAATGAAAAACTGTTTTTT. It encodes CASIPATNEKLFF.